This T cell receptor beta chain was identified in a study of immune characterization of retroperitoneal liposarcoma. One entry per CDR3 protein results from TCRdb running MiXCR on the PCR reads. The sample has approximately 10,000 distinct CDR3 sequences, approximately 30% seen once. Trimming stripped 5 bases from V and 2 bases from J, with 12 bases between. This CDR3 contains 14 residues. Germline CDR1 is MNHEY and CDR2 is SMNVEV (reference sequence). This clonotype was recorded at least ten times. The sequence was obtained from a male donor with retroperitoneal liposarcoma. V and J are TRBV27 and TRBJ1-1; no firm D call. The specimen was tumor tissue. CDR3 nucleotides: TGTGCCAGCAGTAGCTATCCACTCAACACTGAAGCTTTCTTT. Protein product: CASSSYPLNTEAFF.